The 8 T cell receptor beta chains listed next were all sequenced from one sample in a study of a mutant IDH1 vaccine in newly diagnosed glioma. Their target antigens are unknown. Profiled with immunoSEQ multiplex PCR; TCRdb holds only in-frame clones, not every one. Among roughly 74,000 clones, 85% were seen once, and the ten largest hold 0.7% to 0.95%. The time point was: week 23, last vaccination. The investigators gave 300 ug of mutant IDH1 20-mer peptide in each vaccine dose, together with topical imiquimod. The starting material was PBMCs, obtained from a glioma patient whose treatment included an IDH1 peptide vaccine. These receptors were obtained from a woman in her forties or fifties with glioma.

In nucleotides, the CDR3 is TGTGCCAGCAGCTTGGGGGGTCAGGTTGGTGAAAAACTGTTTTTT. It translates to CASSLGGQVGEKLFF. V usage is TRBV7-8 and J usage is TRBJ1-4; a possible D gene is TRBD1 (5 bases). Germline CDR1 SGHVS, CDR2 FQNEAQ. The CDR3 covers 15 residues. Trimming pared 3 bases from V and 7 bases from J, leaving 15 bases between.

The chain recombines TRBV6-1 with TRBJ1-5; the D gene is possibly TRBD1 (5 bases). The CDR3 is made up of 14 amino acids. Germline assignment: CDR1 MNHNS and CDR2 SASEGT. Trimming cost V 6 bases and J 6 bases, with 15 bases left between them. In nucleotides, the CDR3 is TGTGCCAGCAGAGGGGCCCCCAACAGTCAGCCCCAGCATTTT. It is translated as CASRGAPNSQPQHF.

The chain links TRBV13 to TRBJ1-6; tentatively, D is TRBD1 (6 bases). V lost 5 bases and J lost 0, with 17 bases in between. The CDR3 is 18 amino acids. Germline CDR1 reads PRHDT; CDR2 reads FYEKMQ (reference sequence). In DNA, the CDR3 is TGTGCCAGCAGCACTAGGGCTACAGGGAGCTCCTATAATTCACCCCTCCACTTT. The encoded protein is CASSTRATGSSYNSPLHF.

The V call is TRBV11-3, the J call TRBJ2-3; no clear D gene. The V gene lost 4 bases and the J gene lost 6 bases, with 14 bases spanning the gap. This CDR3 has 14 amino acids. Germline V CDR1 and CDR2: SGHNT, YENEEA. The CDR3 DNA reads as TGTGCCAGCAGCTCACCTGGGGAAGTGGATACGCAGTATTTT. Translating gives CASSSPGEVDTQYF. The full variable domain, completed using reference TRBV11-3 and TRBJ2-3, is EAGVVQSPRYKIIEKKQPVAFWCNPISGHNTLYWYLQNLGQGPELLIRYENEEAVDDSQLPKDRFSAERLKGVDSTLKIQPAELGDSAVYLCASSSPGEVDTQYFGPGTRLTVL.

The rearrangement joins TRBV20-1 to TRBJ1-4, with D perhaps TRBD1 (5 bases). Germline assignment: CDR1 DFQATT and CDR2 SNEGSKA (reference sequence). The CDR3 is 11 residues long. In DNA, the CDR3 is TGCATGGGGCGAGATAATGAAAAACTGTTTTTT. This sequence encodes CMGRDNEKLFF.

This chain joins TRBV10-3 and TRBJ2-5; D is ambiguous. Germline V CDR1 and CDR2: ENHRY, SYGVKD. Between the trimmed V and J ends, which lost 2 bases and 0 bases, there was a span of 7 bases. The CDR3 is 14 residues long. CDR3 coding DNA: TGTGCCATCAGTGAGCTGCAGGACCAAGAGACCCAGTACTTC. It codes for CAISELQDQETQYF.

The CDR3 DNA reads TGTGCCAGCAGCTTGGCCTGGACAGGGGGTTTTTCACCCCTCCACTTT. This codes for CASSLAWTGGFSPLHF. The genes are TRBV5-8 and TRBJ1-6, with 10 bases identical to TRBD1. CDR3 size: 16 residues. CDR1 and CDR2 (germline): SGHTS, YDEGEE. After removal of 0 bases from V and 9 bases from J, the junction contained 6 bases not matched to a gene.

The rearrangement uses TRBV9 and TRBJ2-7, with TRBD2 identical over 10 bases. CDR3 size: 13 residues. Germline V gene data show CDR1 as SGDLS and CDR2 as YYNGEE. Unmatched junction bases numbered 3, after V lost 4 bases and J lost 5 bases. DNA of the CDR3: TGTGCCAGCAGCAGCGGGGGGGGCCACGAGCAGTACTTC. As protein: CASSSGGGHEQYF.